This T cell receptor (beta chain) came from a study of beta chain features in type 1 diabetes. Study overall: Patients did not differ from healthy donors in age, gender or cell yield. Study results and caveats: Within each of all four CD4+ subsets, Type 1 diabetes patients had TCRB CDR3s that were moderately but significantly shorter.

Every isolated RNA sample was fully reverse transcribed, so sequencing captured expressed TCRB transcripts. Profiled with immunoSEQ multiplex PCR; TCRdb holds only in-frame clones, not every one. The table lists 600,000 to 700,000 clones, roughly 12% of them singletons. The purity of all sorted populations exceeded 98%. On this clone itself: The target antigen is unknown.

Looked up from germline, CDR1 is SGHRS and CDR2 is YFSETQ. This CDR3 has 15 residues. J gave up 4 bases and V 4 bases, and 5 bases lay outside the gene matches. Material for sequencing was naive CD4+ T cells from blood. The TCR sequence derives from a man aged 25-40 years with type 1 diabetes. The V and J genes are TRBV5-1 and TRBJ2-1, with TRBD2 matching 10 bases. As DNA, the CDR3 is TGCGCCAGCAGCCCTACTAGCGGGATATACAATGAGCAGTTCTTC. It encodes CASSPTSGIYNEQFF.